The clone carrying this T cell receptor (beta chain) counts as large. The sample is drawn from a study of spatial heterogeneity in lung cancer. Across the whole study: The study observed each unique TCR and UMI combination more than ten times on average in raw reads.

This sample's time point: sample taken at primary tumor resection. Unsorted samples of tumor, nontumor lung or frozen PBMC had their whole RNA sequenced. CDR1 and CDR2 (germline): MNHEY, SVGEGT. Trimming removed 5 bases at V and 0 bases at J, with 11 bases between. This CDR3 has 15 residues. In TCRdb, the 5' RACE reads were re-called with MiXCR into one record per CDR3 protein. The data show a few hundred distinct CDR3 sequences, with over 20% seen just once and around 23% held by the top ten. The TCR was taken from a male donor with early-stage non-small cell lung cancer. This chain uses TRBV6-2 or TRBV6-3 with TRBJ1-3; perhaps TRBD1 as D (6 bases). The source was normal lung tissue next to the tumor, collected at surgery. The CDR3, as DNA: TGTGCCAGCAGTCGACAGGATTCCTCTGGAAACACCATATATTTT. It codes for CASSRQDSSGNTIYF.